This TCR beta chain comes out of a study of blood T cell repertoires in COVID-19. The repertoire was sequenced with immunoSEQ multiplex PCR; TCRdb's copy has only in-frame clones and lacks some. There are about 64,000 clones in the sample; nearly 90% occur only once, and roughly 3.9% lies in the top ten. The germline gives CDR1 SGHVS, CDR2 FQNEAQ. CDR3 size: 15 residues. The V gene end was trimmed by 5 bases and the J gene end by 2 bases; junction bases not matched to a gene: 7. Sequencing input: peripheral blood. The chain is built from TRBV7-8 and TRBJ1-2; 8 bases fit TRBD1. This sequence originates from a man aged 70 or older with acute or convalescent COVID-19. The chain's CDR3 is CASSLRTGKNYGYTF. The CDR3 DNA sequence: TGTGCCAGCAGCCTCCGGACAGGGAAGAACTATGGCTACACCTTC.